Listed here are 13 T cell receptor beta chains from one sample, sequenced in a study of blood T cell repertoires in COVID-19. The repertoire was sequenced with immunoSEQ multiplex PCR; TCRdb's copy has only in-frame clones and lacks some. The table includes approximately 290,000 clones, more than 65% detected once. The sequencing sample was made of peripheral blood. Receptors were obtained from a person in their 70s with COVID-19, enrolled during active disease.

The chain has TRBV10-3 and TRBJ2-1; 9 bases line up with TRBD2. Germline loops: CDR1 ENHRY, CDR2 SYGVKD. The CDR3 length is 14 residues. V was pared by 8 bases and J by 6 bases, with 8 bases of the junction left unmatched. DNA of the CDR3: TGTGCCATCCAGACTAGCGGATCGTCCAATGAGCAGTTCTTC. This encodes CAIQTSGSSNEQFF.

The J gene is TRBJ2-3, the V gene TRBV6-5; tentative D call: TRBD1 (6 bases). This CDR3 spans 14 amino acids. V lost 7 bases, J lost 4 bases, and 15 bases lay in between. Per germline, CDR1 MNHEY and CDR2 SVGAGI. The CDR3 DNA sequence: TGTGCCAGCACCATCAGTAGGACAGCAGATACGCAGTATTTT. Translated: CASTISRTADTQYF.

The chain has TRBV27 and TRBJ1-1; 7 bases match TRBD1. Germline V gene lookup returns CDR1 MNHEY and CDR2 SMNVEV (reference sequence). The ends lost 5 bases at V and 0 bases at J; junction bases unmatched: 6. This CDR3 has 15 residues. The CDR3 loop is CASSPAGGLNTEAFF. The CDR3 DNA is TGTGCCAGCAGTCCAGCAGGGGGGTTGAACACTGAAGCTTTCTTT.

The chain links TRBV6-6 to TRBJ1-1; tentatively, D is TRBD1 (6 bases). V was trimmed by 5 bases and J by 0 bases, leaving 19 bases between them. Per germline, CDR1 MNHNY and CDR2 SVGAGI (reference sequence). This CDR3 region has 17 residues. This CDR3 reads CASSHPNGGLMNTEAFF. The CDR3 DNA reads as TGTGCCAGCAGTCATCCGAACGGGGGGCTTATGAACACTGAAGCTTTCTTT.

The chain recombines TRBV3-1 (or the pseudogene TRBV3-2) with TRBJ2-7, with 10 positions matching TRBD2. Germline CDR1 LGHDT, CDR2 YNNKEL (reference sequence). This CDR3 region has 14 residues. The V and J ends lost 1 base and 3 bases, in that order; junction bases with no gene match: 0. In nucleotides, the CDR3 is TGTGCCAGCAGCCAAGGACTAGCGGGCTACGAGCAGTACTTC. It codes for CASSQGLAGYEQYF.

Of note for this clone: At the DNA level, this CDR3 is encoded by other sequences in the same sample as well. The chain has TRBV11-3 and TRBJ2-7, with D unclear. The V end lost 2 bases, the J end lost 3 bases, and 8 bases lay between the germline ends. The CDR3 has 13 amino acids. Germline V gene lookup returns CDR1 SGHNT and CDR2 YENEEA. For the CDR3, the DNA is TGTGCCAGCAGCTTATACGCAGACTACGAGCAGTACTTC. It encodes CASSLYADYEQYF. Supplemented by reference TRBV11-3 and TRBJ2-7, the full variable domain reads EAGVVQSPRYKIIEKKQPVAFWCNPISGHNTLYWYLQNLGQGPELLIRYENEEAVDDSQLPKDRFSAERLKGVDSTLKIQPAELGDSAVYLCASSLYADYEQYFGPGTRLTVT.

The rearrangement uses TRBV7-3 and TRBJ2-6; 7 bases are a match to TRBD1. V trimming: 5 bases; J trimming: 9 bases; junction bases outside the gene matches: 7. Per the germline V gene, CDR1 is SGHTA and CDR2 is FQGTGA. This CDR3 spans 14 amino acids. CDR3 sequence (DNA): TGTGCCAGCAGCCCGCACGGGACAGTCAACGTCCTGACTTTC. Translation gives CASSPHGTVNVLTF.

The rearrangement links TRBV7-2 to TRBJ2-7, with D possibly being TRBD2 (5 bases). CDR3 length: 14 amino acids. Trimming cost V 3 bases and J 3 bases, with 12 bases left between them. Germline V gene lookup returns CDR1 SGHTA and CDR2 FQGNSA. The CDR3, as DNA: TGTGCCAGCAGCTTTCGAGGGTCTAACTACGAGCAGTACTTC. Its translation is CASSFRGSNYEQYF.

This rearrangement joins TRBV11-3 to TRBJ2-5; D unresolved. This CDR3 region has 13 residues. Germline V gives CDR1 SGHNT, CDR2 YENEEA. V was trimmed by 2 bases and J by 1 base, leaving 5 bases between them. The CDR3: CASSLTVQETQYF. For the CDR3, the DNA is TGTGCCAGCAGCTTAACTGTCCAAGAGACCCAGTACTTC.

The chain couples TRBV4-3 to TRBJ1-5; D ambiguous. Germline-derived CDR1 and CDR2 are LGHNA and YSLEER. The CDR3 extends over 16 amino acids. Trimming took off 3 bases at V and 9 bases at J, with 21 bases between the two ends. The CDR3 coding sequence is TGCGCCAGCAGCCAGAGTCTGGGCCCCCAAGCGGGGCCCCAGCATTTT. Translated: CASSQSLGPQAGPQHF.

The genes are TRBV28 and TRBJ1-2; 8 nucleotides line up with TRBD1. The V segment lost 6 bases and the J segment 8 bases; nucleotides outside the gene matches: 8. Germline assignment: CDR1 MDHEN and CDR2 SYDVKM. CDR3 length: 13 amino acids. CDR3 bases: TGTGCCAGCAGCGAACTCAGGGGGCAAGGCTACACCTTC. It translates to CASSELRGQGYTF.

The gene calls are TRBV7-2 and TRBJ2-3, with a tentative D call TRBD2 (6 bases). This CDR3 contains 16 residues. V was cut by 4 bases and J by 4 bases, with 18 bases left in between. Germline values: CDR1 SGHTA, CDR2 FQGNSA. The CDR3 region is CASSSRGGGFSDTQYF. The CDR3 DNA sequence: TGTGCCAGCAGCTCAAGGGGTGGGGGGTTCTCAGATACGCAGTATTTT.

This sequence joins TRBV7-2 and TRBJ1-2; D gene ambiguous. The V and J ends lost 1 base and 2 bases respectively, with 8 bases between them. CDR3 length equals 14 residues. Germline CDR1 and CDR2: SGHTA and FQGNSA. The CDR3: CASSLDGVNYGYTF. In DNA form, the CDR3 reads TGTGCCAGCAGCTTAGATGGAGTGAACTATGGCTACACCTTC.